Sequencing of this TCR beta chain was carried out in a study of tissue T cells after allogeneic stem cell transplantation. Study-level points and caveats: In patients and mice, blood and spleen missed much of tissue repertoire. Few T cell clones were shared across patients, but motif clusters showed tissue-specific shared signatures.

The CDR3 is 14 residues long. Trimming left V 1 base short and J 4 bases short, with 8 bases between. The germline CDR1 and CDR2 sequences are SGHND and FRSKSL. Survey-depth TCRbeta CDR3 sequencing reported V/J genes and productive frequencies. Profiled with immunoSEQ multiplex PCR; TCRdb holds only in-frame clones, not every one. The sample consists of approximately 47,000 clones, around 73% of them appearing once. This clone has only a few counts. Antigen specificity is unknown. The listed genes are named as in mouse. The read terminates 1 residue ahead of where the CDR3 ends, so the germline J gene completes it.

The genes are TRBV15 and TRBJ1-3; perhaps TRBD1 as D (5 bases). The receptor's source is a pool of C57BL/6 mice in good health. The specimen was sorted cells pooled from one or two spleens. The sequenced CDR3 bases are TGTGCCAGCAGTTTAGAGGGGAGAGGAAATACGCTCTAT. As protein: CASSLEGRGNTLY. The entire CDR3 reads CASSLEGRGNTLYF. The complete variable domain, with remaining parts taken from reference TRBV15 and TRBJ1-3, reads DAGVTQTPRHEVAEKGQTIILKCEPVSGHNDLFWYRQTKIQGLELLSYFRSKSLMEDGGAFKDRFKAEMLNSSFSTLKIQPTEPKDSAVYLCASSLEGRGNTLYFGEGSRLIVV.